A single sample is the source of the 18 T cell receptor beta chains below, sequenced in a study of identifying expanded T cells in peripheral blood. Assay: immunoSEQ multiplex PCR; the TCRdb copy retains only in-frame clones and omits some. The repertoire holds around 47,000 clones, with around 82% as singletons. The sample comprised blood. These receptors originate from a person aged 18 to 75 in good health.

The chain employs TRBV7-3 and TRBJ2-3; possibly TRBD2 for D (7 bases). Trimming stripped 5 bases from V and 2 bases from J, with 11 bases between. The CDR3 runs to 14 residues. CDR1 is SGHTA and CDR2 is FQGTGA in the germline V gene. CDR3 coding DNA: TGTGCCAGCAGCCCCGGGGGGCCCACAGATACGCAGTATTTT. It is translated as CASSPGGPTDTQYF. Combining the CDR3 with reference TRBV7-3 and TRBJ2-3 gives the whole variable domain GAGVSQTPSNKVTEKGKYVELRCDPISGHTALYWYRQSLGQGPEFLIYFQGTGAADDSGLPNDRFFAVRPEGSVSTLKIQRTERGDSAVYLCASSPGGPTDTQYFGPGTRLTVL.

The chain links TRBV5-1 to TRBJ2-7; D ambiguous. CDR3 length: 13 residues. Germline CDR1 and CDR2: SGHRS and YFSETQ. V was pared by 0 bases and J by 2 bases, with 6 bases between. The CDR3 is CASSLGRTYEQYF. The CDR3 region has the DNA TGCGCCAGCAGCTTGGGTCGGACCTACGAGCAGTACTTC.

The CDR3 DNA follows: TGTGCCAGCAGCTTTAGACCGTCTCCGCTTGTACCCCTCCACTTT. It is translated as CASSFRPSPLVPLHF. The chain has TRBV5-6 and TRBJ1-6, with D uncertain. Trimming removed 2 bases at V and 12 bases at J, with 18 bases between. This CDR3 has 15 amino acids. Germline lookup yields CDR1 SGHDT and CDR2 YYEEEE.

The genes are TRBV7-7 and TRBJ2-3, with D possibly TRBD1 on 6 matching bases. V was trimmed by 5 bases and J by 0 bases, leaving 6 bases between them. The CDR3 has 13 amino acids. From germline, CDR1 is SSHAT and CDR2 FNYEAQ (reference sequence). The CDR3 spells CASSQGSTDTQYF. In DNA form, the CDR3 reads TGTGCCAGCAGCCAGGGGAGCACAGATACGCAGTATTTT.

The chain couples TRBV29-1 to TRBJ2-2, with 7 bases lining up with TRBD1. This CDR3 region has 14 residues. The junction had 6 bases not matched to a gene; V was cut back by 6 bases and J by 2 bases. CDR1 is SQVTM and CDR2 is ANQGSEA in the germline V gene. This CDR3 is CSVQGEFNTGELFF. The DNA for the CDR3 is TGCAGCGTGCAGGGGGAGTTTAACACCGGGGAGCTGTTTTTT.

This clone was detected once. The CDR3 spells CAWSPTTTGSGGYTF. The CDR3, as DNA: TGTGCCTGGAGTCCGACTACTACAGGCTCGGGGGGCTACACCTTC. The J gene is TRBJ1-2, the V gene TRBV30; weak D call: TRBD1 (5 bases). The CDR3 is 15 residues long. Germline CDR1 and CDR2: GTSNPN and SVGIG (reference sequence). The V and J ends lost 2 bases and 8 bases respectively, with 21 bases between them.

The rearrangement joins TRBV5-4 to TRBJ2-3; D not certain. Germline V gene data show CDR1 as SGHNT and CDR2 as YYREEE (reference sequence). The CDR3 is 16 amino acids. Trimming cost V 1 base and J 2 bases, with 14 bases left between them. CDR3 region: CASSLRTYPPTDTQYF. In DNA form, the CDR3 reads TGTGCCAGCAGCTTGAGGACCTACCCACCCACAGATACGCAGTATTTT.

The V gene is TRBV19, the J gene TRBJ1-5, with D possibly being TRBD1 (6 bases). Deletions cut 5 bases from V and 3 bases from J, with 11 bases between. CDR3 size: 14 residues. CDR1 LNHDA and CDR2 SQIVND come from the germline V gene (reference sequence). The CDR3 reads CASSQQGPNQPQHF. In DNA form, the CDR3 reads TGTGCCAGTAGTCAACAGGGACCCAATCAGCCCCAGCATTTT.

The V call is TRBV10-3, the J call TRBJ1-1; TRBD1 might be the D (6 bases). Germline V gene lookup returns CDR1 ENHRY and CDR2 SYGVKD. Trimming removed 6 bases from V and 5 bases from J, with 16 bases in between. This CDR3 contains 14 residues. Here the CDR3 reads CAIRSPRGGTEAFF. DNA of the CDR3: TGTGCCATCAGATCCCCTCGAGGGGGGACTGAAGCTTTCTTT.

This clone was picked up a small number of times. The gene calls are TRBV18 and TRBJ1-5; D gene ambiguous. The ends were cut back, 0 bases at V and 4 bases at J, with 7 bases in the middle. Germline-derived CDR1 and CDR2 are KGHSH and LQKENI. The CDR3 loop spans 14 amino acids. The CDR3 coding sequence is TGTGCCAGCTCACCACCAGAAGTGAATCAGCCCCAGCATTTT. It is translated as CASSPPEVNQPQHF.

The rearrangement joins TRBV19 to TRBJ2-5; no clear D. This CDR3 spans 14 amino acids. The V gene lost 1 base and the J gene lost 5 bases, with 11 bases spanning the gap. The germline V gene has CDR1 LNHDA and CDR2 SQIVND (reference sequence). CDR3 protein: CASSIVGLGETQYF. CDR3 coding DNA: TGTGCCAGTAGTATAGTTGGGCTGGGGGAGACCCAGTACTTC. Variable domain in full (rest from reference TRBV19 and TRBJ2-5): DGGITQSPKYLFRKEGQNVTLSCEQNLNHDAMYWYRQDPGQGLRLIYYSQIVNDFQKGDIAEGYSVSREKKESFPLTVTSAQKNPTAFYLCASSIVGLGETQYFGPGTRLLVL.

The chain joins TRBV5-6 to TRBJ1-4; the match to TRBD1 covers 9 bases. CDR1 is SGHDT and CDR2 is YYEEEE in the germline V gene. The CDR3 is 16 amino acids. After removal of 3 bases from V and 1 base from J, the junction contained 4 bases not matched to a gene. The CDR3 nucleotides are TGTGCCAGCAGCTCTACAGGGGGCGGAACTAATGAAAAACTGTTTTTT. This translates into CASSSTGGGTNEKLFF.

The chain combines TRBV4-3 with TRBJ2-2; D uncertain. The CDR3 is 16 amino acids. Per the germline V gene, CDR1 is LGHNA and CDR2 is YSLEER. Trimming removed 4 bases from V and 1 base from J, with 13 bases in between. CDR3 DNA: TGCGCCAGCAGCCCGGGCTCCGGACGGAACACCGGGGAGCTGTTTTTT. Protein sequence: CASSPGSGRNTGELFF.

The V gene is TRBV4-2, the J gene TRBJ1-1; possible D gene TRBD1, 5 bases. Germline V CDR1 and CDR2: LGHNA, YNFKEQ. V lost 0 bases and J lost 4, with 9 bases in between. The CDR3 runs to 14 residues. Here the CDR3 DNA reads TGTGCCAGCAGCCAAGATGGCAGGGCCACTGAAGCTTTCTTT. Translation gives CASSQDGRATEAFF.

The chain carries TRBV25-1 and TRBJ1-4; D is uncertain. The germline CDR1 and CDR2 sequences are MGHDK and SYGVNS. V was clipped by 2 bases and J by 7 bases, with 14 bases between them. The CDR3 runs to 15 residues. The CDR3 region has the DNA TGTGCCAGCAGTGAACGGAGGGCGGGCGGTGAAAAACTGTTTTTT. Translated, it gives CASSERRAGGEKLFF.

This chain joins TRBV5-6 and TRBJ2-1, with 8 nucleotides matching TRBD2. The length of the CDR3 is 15 residues. The V gene's germline CDR1 is SGHDT and CDR2 YYEEEE. V shed 0 bases, J shed 10 bases, and the junction held 9 bases outside the gene matches. In DNA form, the CDR3 reads TGTGCCAGCAGCTTGGAAGGATTAGCGGGAAGCGAGCAGTTCTTC. Its protein product is CASSLEGLAGSEQFF. Variable domain in full (rest from reference TRBV5-6 and TRBJ2-1): DAGVTQSPTHLIKTRGQQVTLRCSPKSGHDTVSWYQQALGQGPQFIFQYYEEEERQRGNFPDRFSGHQFPNYSSELNVNALLLGDSALYLCASSLEGLAGSEQFFGPGTRLTVL.

The gene calls are TRBV7-2 and TRBJ2-2, with TRBD2 as a possible D gene (6 bases). Germline CDR1 reads SGHTA; CDR2 reads FQGNSA. CDR3 length: 15 amino acids. V was clipped by 7 bases and J by 1 base, with 13 bases between them. The CDR3 region has the DNA TGTGCCAGCACTCTAGCGCCTTGGAACACCGGGGAGCTGTTTTTT. Residues: CASTLAPWNTGELFF.

The rearrangement links TRBV23-1 to TRBJ1-2; D call uncertain. TRBV23-1 is an ORF; its function is uncertain. The V and J ends lost 3 bases and 3 bases respectively, with 20 bases between them. The CDR3 is 17 residues long. The CDR3 sequence is CASSQSRRLRADYGYTF. The CDR3 nucleotides are TGCGCCAGCAGTCAGTCCCGTAGACTCCGGGCTGACTATGGCTACACCTTC.